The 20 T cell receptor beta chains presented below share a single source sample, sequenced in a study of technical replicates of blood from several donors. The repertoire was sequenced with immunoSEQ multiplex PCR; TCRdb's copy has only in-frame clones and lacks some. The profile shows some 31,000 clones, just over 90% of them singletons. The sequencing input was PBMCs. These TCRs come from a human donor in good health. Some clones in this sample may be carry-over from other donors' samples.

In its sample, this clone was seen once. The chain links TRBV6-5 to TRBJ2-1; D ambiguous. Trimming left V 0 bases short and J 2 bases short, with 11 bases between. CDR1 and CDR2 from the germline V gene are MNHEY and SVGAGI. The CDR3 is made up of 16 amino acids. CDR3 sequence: CASSYSIQVTYNEQFF. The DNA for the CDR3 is TGTGCCAGCAGTTACTCGATTCAGGTTACCTACAATGAGCAGTTCTTC.

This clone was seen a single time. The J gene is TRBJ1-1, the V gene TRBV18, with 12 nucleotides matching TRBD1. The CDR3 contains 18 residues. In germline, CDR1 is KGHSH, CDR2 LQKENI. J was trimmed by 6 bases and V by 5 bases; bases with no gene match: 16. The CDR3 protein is CASSSRDRGPLASSEAFF. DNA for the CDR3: TGTGCCAGCTCATCCCGGGACAGGGGGCCTCTGGCTTCTTCTGAAGCTTTCTTT.

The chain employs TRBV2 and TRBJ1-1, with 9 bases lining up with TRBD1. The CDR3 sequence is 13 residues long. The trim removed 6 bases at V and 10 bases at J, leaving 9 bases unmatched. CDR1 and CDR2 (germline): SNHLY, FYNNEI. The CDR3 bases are TGTGCCAGCAGCGCCGGGACAGGGTTGGTAGCTTTCTTT. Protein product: CASSAGTGLVAFF. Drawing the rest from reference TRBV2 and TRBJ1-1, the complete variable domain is EPEVTQTPSHQVTQMGQEVILRCVPISNHLYFYWYRQILGQKVEFLVSFYNNEISEKSEIFDDQFSVERPDGSNFTLKIRSTKLEDSAMYFCASSAGTGLVAFFGQGTRLTVV.

The CDR3 loop reads CASSQDGGYEQYF. DNA for the CDR3: TGTGCCAGCAGCCAAGATGGCGGCTACGAGCAGTACTTC. The chain carries TRBV14 and TRBJ2-7; D is ambiguous. The CDR3 extends over 13 amino acids. Per germline, CDR1 SGHDN and CDR2 FVKESK. The V end was cut by 0 bases, the J end by 3 bases, with 6 bases between.

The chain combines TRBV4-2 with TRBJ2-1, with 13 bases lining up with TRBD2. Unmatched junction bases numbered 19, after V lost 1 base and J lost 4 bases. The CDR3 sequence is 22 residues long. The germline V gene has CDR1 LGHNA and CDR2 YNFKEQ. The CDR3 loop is CASSQARNRDRRTSGGYNEQFF. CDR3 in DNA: TGTGCCAGCAGCCAAGCCCGAAACCGGGACAGACGGACTAGCGGGGGTTACAATGAGCAGTTCTTC.

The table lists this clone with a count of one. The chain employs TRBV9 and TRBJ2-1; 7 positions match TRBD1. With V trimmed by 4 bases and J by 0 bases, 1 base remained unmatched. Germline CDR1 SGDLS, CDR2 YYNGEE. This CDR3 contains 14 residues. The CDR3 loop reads CASSPGGSYNEQFF. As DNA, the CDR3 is TGTGCCAGCAGCCCAGGGGGCTCCTACAATGAGCAGTTCTTC. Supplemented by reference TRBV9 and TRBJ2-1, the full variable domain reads DSGVTQTPKHLITATGQRVTLRCSPRSGDLSVYWYQQSLDQGLQFLIQYYNGEERAKGNILERFSAQQFPDLHSELNLSSLELGDSALYFCASSPGGSYNEQFFGPGTRLTVL.

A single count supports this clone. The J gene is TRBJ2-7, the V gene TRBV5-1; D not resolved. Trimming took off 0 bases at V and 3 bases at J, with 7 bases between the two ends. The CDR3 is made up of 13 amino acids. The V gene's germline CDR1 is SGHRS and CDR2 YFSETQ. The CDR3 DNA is TGCGCCAGCAGCTTGGACAGAGACTACGAGCAGTACTTC. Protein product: CASSLDRDYEQYF. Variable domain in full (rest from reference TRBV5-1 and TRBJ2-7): KAGVTQTPRYLIKTRGQQVTLSCSPISGHRSVSWYQQTPGQGLQFLFEYFSETQRNKGNFPGRFSGRQFSNSRSEMNVSTLELGDSALYLCASSLDRDYEQYFGPGTRLTVT.

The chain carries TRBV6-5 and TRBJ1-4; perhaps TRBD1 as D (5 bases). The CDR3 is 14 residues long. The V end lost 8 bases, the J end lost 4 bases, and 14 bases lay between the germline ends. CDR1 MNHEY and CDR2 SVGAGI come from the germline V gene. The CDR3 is CASGSGEYNEKLFF. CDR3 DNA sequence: TGTGCCAGCGGGTCGGGGGAGTATAATGAAAAACTGTTTTTT.

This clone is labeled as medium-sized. CDR3 in DNA: TGTGCCAGCAGTGGGACAGTACAAGGCTACACCTTC. Protein product: CASSGTVQGYTF. The chain is built from TRBV25-1 and TRBJ1-2, with D perhaps TRBD1 (6 bases). V shed 4 bases and J shed 8 bases, with 11 bases lying between them. The germline V gene encodes CDR1 MGHDK and CDR2 SYGVNS. The CDR3 is 12 amino acids.

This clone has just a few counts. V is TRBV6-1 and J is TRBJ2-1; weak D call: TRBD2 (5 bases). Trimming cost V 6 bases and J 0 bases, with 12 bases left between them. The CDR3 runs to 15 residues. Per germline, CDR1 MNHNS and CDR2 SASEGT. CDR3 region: CASRRAGSSYNEQFF. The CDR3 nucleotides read TGTGCCAGCAGGCGCGCGGGTAGCTCCTACAATGAGCAGTTCTTC.

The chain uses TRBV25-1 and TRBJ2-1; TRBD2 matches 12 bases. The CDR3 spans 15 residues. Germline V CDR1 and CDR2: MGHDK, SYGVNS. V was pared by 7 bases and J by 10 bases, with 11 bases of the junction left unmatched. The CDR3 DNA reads TGTGCCAGCAACCTAGCGGGAGGGCGGGTTGAGGAGCAGTTCTTC. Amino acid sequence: CASNLAGGRVEEQFF.

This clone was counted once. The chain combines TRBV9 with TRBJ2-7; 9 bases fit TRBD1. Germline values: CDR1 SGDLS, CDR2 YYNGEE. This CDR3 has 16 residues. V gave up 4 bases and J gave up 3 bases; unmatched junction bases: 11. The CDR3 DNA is TGTGCCAGCAGCAGCACCACAGGGGGCCCCGTCTACGAGCAGTACTTC. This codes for CASSSTTGGPVYEQYF. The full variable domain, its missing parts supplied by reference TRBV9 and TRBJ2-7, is DSGVTQTPKHLITATGQRVTLRCSPRSGDLSVYWYQQSLDQGLQFLIQYYNGEERAKGNILERFSAQQFPDLHSELNLSSLELGDSALYFCASSSTTGGPVYEQYFGPGTRLTVT.

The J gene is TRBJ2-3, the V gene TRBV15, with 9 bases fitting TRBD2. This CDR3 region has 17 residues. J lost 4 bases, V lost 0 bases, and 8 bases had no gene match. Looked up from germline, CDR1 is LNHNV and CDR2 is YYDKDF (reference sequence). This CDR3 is CATSRDKGGLASDTQYF. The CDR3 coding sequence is TGTGCCACCAGCAGAGATAAAGGAGGACTAGCGTCAGATACGCAGTATTTT.

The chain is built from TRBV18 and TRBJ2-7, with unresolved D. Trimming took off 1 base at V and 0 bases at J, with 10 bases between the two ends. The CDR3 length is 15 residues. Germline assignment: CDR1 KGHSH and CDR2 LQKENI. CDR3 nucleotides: TGTGCCAGCTCACCACGGCAGTTCAGCTCCTACGAGCAGTACTTC. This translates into CASSPRQFSSYEQYF.

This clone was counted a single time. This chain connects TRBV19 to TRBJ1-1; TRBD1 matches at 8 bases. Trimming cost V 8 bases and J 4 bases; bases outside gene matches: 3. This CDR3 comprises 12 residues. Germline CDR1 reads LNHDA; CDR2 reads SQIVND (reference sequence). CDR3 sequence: CASGQGGTEAFF. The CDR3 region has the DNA TGTGCCAGTGGACAGGGAGGCACTGAAGCTTTCTTT.

The CDR3 loop is CASSQVPPRNYGYTF. The CDR3 DNA reads as TGCGCCAGCAGCCAAGTTCCCCCCCGGAACTATGGCTACACCTTC. The chain combines TRBV4-3 with TRBJ1-2; no reliable D call. This CDR3 has 15 amino acids. V was pared by 1 base and J by 2 bases, with 11 bases between. The germline gives CDR1 LGHNA, CDR2 YSLEER.

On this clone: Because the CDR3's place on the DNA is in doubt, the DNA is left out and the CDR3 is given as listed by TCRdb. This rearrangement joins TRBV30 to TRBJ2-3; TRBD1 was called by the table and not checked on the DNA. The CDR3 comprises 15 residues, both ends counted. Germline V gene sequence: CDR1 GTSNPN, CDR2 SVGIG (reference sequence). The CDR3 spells CAWSVGQGTGGREYF.

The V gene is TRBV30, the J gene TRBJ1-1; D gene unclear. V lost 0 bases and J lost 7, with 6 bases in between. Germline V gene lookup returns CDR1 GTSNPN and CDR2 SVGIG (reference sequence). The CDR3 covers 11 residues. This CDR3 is CAWSVSLEAFF. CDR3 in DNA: TGTGCCTGGAGTGTATCACTTGAAGCTTTCTTT.

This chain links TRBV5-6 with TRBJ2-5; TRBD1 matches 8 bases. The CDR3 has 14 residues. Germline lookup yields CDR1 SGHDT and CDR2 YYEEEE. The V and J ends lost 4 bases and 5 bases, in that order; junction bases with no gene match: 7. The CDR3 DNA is TGTGCCAGCAGCCGGACAGGGCCGGGGGAGACCCAGTACTTC. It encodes CASSRTGPGETQYF.

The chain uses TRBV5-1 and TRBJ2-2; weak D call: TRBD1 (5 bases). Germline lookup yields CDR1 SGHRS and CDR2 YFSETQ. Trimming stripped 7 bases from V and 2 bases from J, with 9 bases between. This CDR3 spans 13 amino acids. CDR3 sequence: CASRDRNTGELFF. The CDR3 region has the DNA TGCGCCAGCCGCGACAGAAACACCGGGGAGCTGTTTTTT.